This paragraph covers one T cell receptor beta chain sequence. What it recognizes is unknown. TCRdb reprocessed the 5' RACE reads with MiXCR, giving one entry per CDR3 protein. The table lists roughly 400,000 distinct CDR3 sequences, about 20% of them singletons. V shed 1 base, J shed 6 bases, and the junction held 1 base outside the gene matches. Germline lookup yields CDR1 SQVTM and CDR2 ANQGSEA. The CDR3 sequence is 13 residues long. This specimen comes from a study of CD8 T cells in ankylosing spondylitis. Findings and limits, study-wide: Disease-linked clones were found to be CD8+ and relatively rare in peripheral blood. Fewer than 10 highly homologous variants made up a TCR beta motif that seemed to typify ankylosing spondylitis blood.

This sequence originates from a male donor with ankylosing spondylitis. This chain links TRBV29-1 with TRBJ2-5; 11 bases are shared with TRBD1. Material: blood, either unsorted or a sorted T cell fraction (not recorded which). The CDR3 loop reads CSVEGTGGKTQYF. As DNA, the CDR3 is TGCAGCGTTGAAGGGACAGGGGGCAAGACCCAGTACTTC.